Below, one TCR beta chain is given with its context. Its antigen is undetermined. Profiled with immunoSEQ multiplex PCR; TCRdb holds only in-frame clones, not every one. This table has about 1.1 million clones, roughly 77% appearing once. Trimming stripped 6 bases from V and 7 bases from J, with 28 bases between. Per the germline V gene, CDR1 is MNHEY and CDR2 is SMNVEV (reference sequence). This CDR3 has 17 amino acids. These data are taken from a study of shared clonotypes between healthy human individuals. The wider study: The study enrolled a couple of women and a few men aged 18 to 49. The study, taken as a whole, reports: The sampled material consisted only of blood, and tissue repertoires are likely to differ.

Researchers partitioned CD4+ cells into CD45RA+ naive and CD45RA-negative memory subsets. Sequenced material: memory CD4+ T cells from PBMCs. Stated subset: CD45RA-negative fraction. The sequence was obtained from a man in his late teens or twenties in good health. Some clones in this sample may be carry-over from other donors' samples. This chain connects TRBV27 to TRBJ2-7; either TRBD1 or TRBD2 may supply D (5 bases each). This chain's CDR3 is CASRFPDLGPPFREQYF. In DNA form, the CDR3 reads TGTGCCAGCAGGTTCCCTGACTTGGGACCACCATTTCGGGAGCAGTACTTC.